A single sample is the source of the 19 T cell receptor beta chains below, sequenced in a study of response to subunit inactivated influenza vaccine. Using its own MiXCR run on the RT-PCR reads, TCRdb lists one record per CDR3 protein. The sample gives 560,000 or so distinct CDR3 sequences, 7.6% of which show up once; about an eighth is in the top ten. Specimen: PBMCs from blood, collected less than 30 months after vaccination. These receptor sequences come from a man aged 45-69 years who received an inactivated influenza vaccine.

This clonotype was counted at least ten times. V gene TRBV21-1 combines with J gene TRBJ1-2. TRBV21-1 is described as a pseudogene. The CDR3 runs 13 residues. DNA for the CDR3: TGTGCCAGCAGCAAAGCGACAGACTATGGCTACACCTTC. Translation: CASSKATDYGYTF.

This clonotype was detected a few times. The chain carries TRBV19 and TRBJ1-2; a weak D match, TRBD1 (5 bases). Germline V gene sequence: CDR1 LNHDA, CDR2 SQIVND (reference sequence). The length of the CDR3 is 13 residues. Trimming took off 3 bases at V and 6 bases at J, with 11 bases between the two ends. CDR3 sequence reads: CASSMPGTDGYTF. The CDR3 nucleotides read TGTGCCAGTAGTATGCCGGGGACGGATGGCTACACCTTC.

Ten or more counts support this clonotype. This chain connects TRBV5-1 to TRBJ1-1, with D possibly being TRBD1 (6 bases). V was clipped by 5 bases and J by 4 bases, with 12 bases between them. Germline CDR1 reads SGHRS; CDR2 reads YFSETQ. CDR3 size: 13 residues. The CDR3 here is CASSRDISTEAFF. CDR3 nucleotides: TGCGCCAGCAGTAGGGACATCTCCACTGAAGCTTTCTTT.

This clonotype was observed at least ten times. The gene calls are TRBV7-9 and TRBJ1-1; D may be TRBD1 (5 bases). Germline V gives CDR1 SEHNR, CDR2 FQNEAQ (reference sequence). The CDR3 loop spans 13 amino acids. The V end lost 5 bases, the J end lost 3 bases, and 10 bases lay between the germline ends. The CDR3 sequence: CASSQGPDTEAFF. As DNA, the CDR3 is TGTGCCAGCAGCCAGGGACCGGACACTGAAGCTTTCTTT.

V gene TRBV10-3 combines with J gene TRBJ2-2; D might be TRBD2 (5 bases). The ends were cut back, 4 bases at V and 1 base at J, with 10 bases in the middle. Per germline, CDR1 ENHRY and CDR2 SYGVKD. The CDR3 is 15 amino acids. The DNA for the CDR3 is TGTGCCATCAGTGTCAGAGCGGTGAACACCGGGGAGCTGTTTTTT. It codes for CAISVRAVNTGELFF.

This clonotype was seen many times. The chain recombines TRBV20-1 with TRBJ2-1; D is possibly TRBD2 (7 bases). CDR3 length: 15 residues. The V end was cut by 5 bases, the J end by 3 bases, with 17 bases between. Germline V lookup: CDR1 DFQATT, CDR2 SNEGSKA (reference sequence). The CDR3 spells CSAGGASGIYNEQFF. The DNA of the CDR3 is TGCAGTGCTGGGGGGGCTAGCGGAATCTACAATGAGCAGTTCTTC.

This clonotype was recorded at least ten times. The V gene is TRBV5-1, the J gene TRBJ2-3; TRBD1 matches at 10 bases. Germline values: CDR1 SGHRS, CDR2 YFSETQ. The CDR3 spans 13 residues. Germline trimming cut 5 bases from V and 5 bases from J; bases unmatched to any gene: 2. DNA of the CDR3: TGCGCCAGCAGTTGGGACAGGGGAGATACGCAGTATTTT. Translation: CASSWDRGDTQYF.

This rearrangement joins TRBV4-2 to TRBJ2-1; a possible D gene is TRBD2 (5 bases). Trimming stripped 2 bases from V and 9 bases from J, with 11 bases between. The CDR3 is 13 residues long. Germline V gene data show CDR1 as LGHNA and CDR2 as YNFKEQ. In DNA form, the CDR3 reads TGTGCCAGCAGCCAATCCCTGCTAGCTGAGCAGTTCTTC. As protein: CASSQSLLAEQFF.

Written as DNA, the CDR3 is TGCGCCAGCAGCCCAACAGGGACCCCCACTGAAGCTTTCTTT. It translates to CASSPTGTPTEAFF. The chain links TRBV5-1 to TRBJ1-1; possible D gene TRBD1, 6 bases. Trimming removed 4 bases from V and 4 bases from J, with 14 bases in between. The V gene's germline CDR1 is SGHRS and CDR2 YFSETQ. This CDR3 contains 14 residues.

The V gene is TRBV27, the J gene TRBJ1-5; the D is unclear. CDR3 length: 13 residues. Germline V gene sequence: CDR1 MNHEY, CDR2 SMNVEV (reference sequence). The ends were cut back, 2 bases at V and 6 bases at J, with 8 bases in the middle. CDR3 nucleotide sequence: TGTGCCAGCAGTTTAGGGGAGTTTCAGCCCCAGCATTTT. This translates into CASSLGEFQPQHF.

This clonotype was counted only a few times. The V and J genes are TRBV7-2 and TRBJ1-1, with unresolved D. Germline V gives CDR1 SGHTA, CDR2 FQGNSA. Deletions cut 7 bases from V and 5 bases from J, with 14 bases between. This CDR3 is built from 13 residues. This CDR3 is CASTPRVGTEAFF. As DNA, the CDR3 is TGTGCCAGCACCCCAAGGGTGGGGACTGAAGCTTTCTTT.

This clonotype was counted a few times. V is TRBV20-1 and J is TRBJ2-7; 7 bases agree with TRBD2. The CDR3 extends over 15 amino acids. After removal of 2 bases from V and 2 bases from J, the junction contained 9 bases not matched to a gene. CDR1 DFQATT and CDR2 SNEGSKA come from the germline V gene (reference sequence). The CDR3 sequence: CSARPGRAPTYEQYF. CDR3 DNA: TGCAGTGCTAGACCGGGGAGGGCTCCGACCTACGAGCAGTACTTC.

In this sample, this clonotype turned up many times. This chain joins TRBV20-1 and TRBJ1-6, with D unclear. V lost 0 bases and J 6 bases, leaving 6 bases between the germline ends. This CDR3 region has 13 residues. Germline CDR1 reads DFQATT; CDR2 reads SNEGSKA (reference sequence). Here the CDR3 reads CSARDSANSPLHF. CDR3 nucleotide sequence: TGCAGTGCTAGAGACTCGGCTAATTCACCCCTCCACTTT.

The sample holds a few counts of this clonotype. The chain carries TRBV27 and TRBJ2-7; TRBD2 agrees at 9 bases. Trimming removed 5 bases from V and 6 bases from J; junction bases left unmatched: 14. The length of the CDR3 is 16 residues. Germline CDR1 reads MNHEY; CDR2 reads SMNVEV (reference sequence). CDR3 sequence reads: CASSPSLAGRASEQYF. In DNA, the CDR3 is TGTGCCAGCAGTCCCTCACTAGCGGGTCGGGCTTCCGAGCAGTACTTC.

This clonotype was detected only a few times. This may come from a read error, since a much larger clone is one base off. This chain connects TRBV7-9 to TRBJ1-1, with D possibly being TRBD1 (6 bases). The CDR3 length is 13 residues. Per the germline V gene, CDR1 is SEHNR and CDR2 is FQNEAQ (reference sequence). V was cut by 3 bases and J by 4 bases, with 9 bases left in between. The CDR3 bases are TGTGCCAGCAGCTTTCAGGGGAGCACTGAAGCTTTCTTT. This encodes CASSFQGSTEAFF.

Many counts were recorded for this clonotype. V gene TRBV7-2 combines with J gene TRBJ2-7; D is possibly TRBD1 or TRBD2 (5 bases each). The CDR3 spans 14 residues. Trimming stripped 5 bases from V and 1 base from J, with 12 bases between. Germline loops: CDR1 SGHTA, CDR2 FQGNSA. CDR3 coding DNA: TGTGCCAGCAGCATGATTGGGGGATCCTACGAGCAGTACTTC. It specifies CASSMIGGSYEQYF.

CDR3 protein: CAWSRRVRETQYF. The CDR3, as DNA: TGTGCCTGGAGTAGGCGGGTGCGGGAGACCCAGTACTTC. The V call is TRBV30, the J call TRBJ2-5, with D possibly TRBD2 on 5 matching bases. The CDR3 has 13 residues. Per germline, CDR1 GTSNPN and CDR2 SVGIG (reference sequence). V lost 2 bases, J lost 5 bases, and 12 bases lay in between.

This chain connects TRBV5-1 to TRBJ1-3; no firm D call. V lost 0 bases to trimming and J lost 5 bases, with 15 bases between them. Germline V gene sequence: CDR1 SGHRS, CDR2 YFSETQ. The CDR3 covers 16 residues. CDR3 protein: CASSLAGSGYRNTIYF. CDR3 bases: TGCGCCAGCAGCTTGGCGGGCAGTGGTTACAGAAACACCATATATTTT.

This clonotype has ten or more counts. The chain couples TRBV28 to TRBJ1-5; unclear D gene. The germline V gene has CDR1 MDHEN and CDR2 SYDVKM. There are 14 residues in the CDR3. Between the trimmed V and J ends, which lost 3 bases and 3 bases, there was a span of 9 bases. CDR3 in DNA: TGTGCCAGCAGTTTCTCAGCGCACAATCAGCCCCAGCATTTT. Protein: CASSFSAHNQPQHF.